These 16 T cell receptor beta chains originate from one sample sequenced in a study of human T cells and chemical hapten exposure. From the RACE reads, TCRdb called clonotypes with MiXCR, one entry per CDR3 protein. The sample has some 180,000 distinct CDR3 sequences, about a fifth seen once. Time point denoted: patch test 1, 2 weeks after DPC sensitization. Treatment of the sample: therapeutic diphenylcyclopropenone sensitization with weekly scalp DPC. The specimen was whole blood, collected in connection with sensitization to the hapten diphenylcyclopropenone (DPC). Receptor source: a woman in her forties or fifties with alopecia areata. Some clones in this sample may be carry-over from other donors' samples.

This sequence joins TRBV27 and TRBJ2-1; the match to TRBD2 covers 11 bases. After removal of 1 base from V and 10 bases from J, the junction contained 12 bases not matched to a gene. Germline lookup yields CDR1 MNHEY and CDR2 SMNVEV (reference sequence). The CDR3 sequence is 17 residues long. The CDR3 bases are TGTGCCAGCAGTTTATGGGCCGGGACTAGCGGAGGAGGAGAGCAGTTCTTC. Its translation: CASSLWAGTSGGGEQFF.

The V and J genes are TRBV7-2 and TRBJ2-2; D perhaps matches TRBD1 (5 bases). V shed 2 bases and J shed 6 bases, with 13 bases lying between them. Per germline, CDR1 SGHTA and CDR2 FQGNSA. The CDR3 loop spans 15 amino acids. CDR3 amino acids: CASSLKRWGAGELFF. In nucleotides, the CDR3 is TGTGCCAGCAGCTTAAAACGGTGGGGCGCCGGGGAGCTGTTTTTT.

The rearrangement uses TRBV5-1 and TRBJ1-5; D unresolved. Trimming removed 1 base at V and 6 bases at J, with 17 bases between. The CDR3 extends over 16 amino acids. Germline V CDR1 and CDR2: SGHRS, YFSETQ. This chain's CDR3 is CASSLRPRENGQPQHF. The CDR3 DNA reads TGCGCCAGCAGCTTGCGTCCGCGAGAGAATGGTCAGCCCCAGCATTTT.

V and J are TRBV5-1 and TRBJ2-5; D is perhaps TRBD1 or TRBD2 (6 bases each). V lost 4 bases and J 1 base, leaving 17 bases between the germline ends. The CDR3 has 16 amino acids. CDR1 and CDR2 (germline): SGHRS, YFSETQ. The CDR3 protein is CASSQAKGGGQETQYF. CDR3 nucleotide sequence: TGCGCCAGCAGCCAAGCGAAAGGAGGGGGCCAAGAGACCCAGTACTTC.

This clonotype was found a few times. The chain joins TRBV7-2 to TRBJ1-4, with D unresolved. Per the germline V gene, CDR1 is SGHTA and CDR2 is FQGNSA. Trimming stripped 2 bases from V and 7 bases from J, with 8 bases between. This CDR3 has 13 residues. CDR3 loop: CASSLSTVEKLFF. The DNA for the CDR3 is TGTGCCAGCAGCTTAAGTACAGTTGAAAAACTGTTTTTT.

CDR3 region: CASASSGQETQYF. The DNA of the CDR3 is TGTGCTAGTGCCTCGAGTGGGCAAGAGACCCAGTACTTC. The gene calls are TRBV12-5 and TRBJ2-5, with no clear D. CDR1 and CDR2 from the germline V gene are LGHNT and FRNRAP. The CDR3 covers 13 residues. Trimming took 7 bases from V and 2 from J, leaving 11 bases between them.

On this clonotype: It is unclear where the CDR3 begins or ends on the DNA, so no DNA is shown, and the CDR3 is as TCRdb lists it. V gene TRBV14 combines with J gene TRBJ2-1; no DNA check was done on the table's D call, TRBD1. Germline CDR1 is SGHDN and CDR2 is FVKESK. The CDR3 is 12 residues long, counting both termini. This CDR3 is CASSQVGMGAFF.

The chain joins TRBV29-1 to TRBJ2-1, with D unresolved. Germline lookup yields CDR1 SQVTM and CDR2 ANQGSEA. The V gene lost 0 bases and the J gene lost 4 bases, with 10 bases spanning the gap. This CDR3 comprises 14 residues. The CDR3 loop is CSVEDQRRYNEQFF. The CDR3 DNA is TGCAGCGTTGAAGACCAAAGACGGTACAATGAGCAGTTCTTC.

The chain uses TRBV28 and TRBJ1-6; maybe TRBD1 (6 bases). Germline CDR1 reads MDHEN; CDR2 reads SYDVKM. The ends were cut back, 5 bases at V and 6 bases at J, with 11 bases in the middle. The CDR3 is made up of 14 amino acids. The CDR3 DNA follows: TGTGCCAGCAGTAGAAGGGGGAGTAATTCACCCCTCCACTTT. Protein product: CASSRRGSNSPLHF.

The J gene is TRBJ2-1, the V gene TRBV6-5; 10 bases are shared with TRBD2. The CDR3 runs 21 residues. V trimming: 2 bases; J trimming: 1 base; junction bases outside the gene matches: 17. The germline CDR1 and CDR2 sequences are MNHEY and SVGAGI. CDR3 sequence reads: CASSYRYARLAGDPSYNEQFF. CDR3 bases: TGTGCCAGCAGTTACAGGTATGCGCGGCTAGCGGGAGACCCGTCCTACAATGAGCAGTTCTTC.

V is TRBV5-1 and J is TRBJ2-1; 13 bases fit TRBD2. In germline, CDR1 is SGHRS, CDR2 YFSETQ. The V segment lost 4 bases and the J segment 9 bases; nucleotides outside the gene matches: 7. The CDR3 spans 15 residues. In DNA form, the CDR3 reads TGCGCCAGCAGCCTTTCGGGACTAGCGGGATCTGAGCAGTTCTTC. Residues: CASSLSGLAGSEQFF. The whole variable domain, filled in from reference TRBV5-1 and TRBJ2-1, reads KAGVTQTPRYLIKTRGQQVTLSCSPISGHRSVSWYQQTPGQGLQFLFEYFSETQRNKGNFPGRFSGRQFSNSRSEMNVSTLELGDSALYLCASSLSGLAGSEQFFGPGTRLTVL.

This chain joins TRBV2 and TRBJ1-2; 9 bases map to TRBD1. Trimming at V came to 5 bases and at J to 4 bases, leaving 11 bases not matched to a gene. CDR3 length: 16 residues. Germline CDR1 is SNHLY and CDR2 is FYNNEI. CDR3 region: CASSLGTGYISYGYTF. CDR3 DNA sequence: TGTGCCAGCAGTCTAGGGACAGGGTATATTAGCTATGGCTACACCTTC.

The table lists this clonotype with a few counts. The V call is TRBV3-1, the J call TRBJ2-7, with D possibly TRBD1 on 6 matching bases. CDR1 and CDR2 (germline): LGHDT, YNNKEL (reference sequence). The CDR3 is 14 residues long. Trimming stripped 4 bases from V and 2 bases from J, with 12 bases between. The CDR3 reads CASSPRDKTYEQYF. DNA for the CDR3: TGTGCCAGCAGCCCCCGGGACAAGACCTACGAGCAGTACTTC.

This clonotype was found a few times. V gene TRBV10-3 combines with J gene TRBJ1-1; 8 bases map to TRBD1. With V trimmed by 11 bases and J by 1 base, 12 bases remained unmatched. Per the germline V gene, CDR1 is ENHRY and CDR2 is SYGVKD. There are 15 residues in the CDR3. CDR3 in DNA: TGTGCCGTCTTAACTAACACAGGGGGGAACACTGAAGCTTTCTTT. This translates into CAVLTNTGGNTEAFF.

V usage is TRBV28 and J usage is TRBJ2-5, with TRBD1 matching 8 bases. The CDR3 sequence is 18 residues long. V lost 2 bases and J lost 4; bases outside the gene matches: 15. CDR1 MDHEN and CDR2 SYDVKM come from the germline V gene. The CDR3 nucleotides are TGTGCCAGCAGTTTAAACGTCGGGGGTACAGGGGGAAGAGAGACCCAGTACTTC. It codes for CASSLNVGGTGGRETQYF.

Comment on this clonotype: The germline gene is not matched at one end of the junction; a read error may be the cause. The chain employs TRBV9 and TRBJ1-3; no firm D call. Germline V gene data show CDR1 as SGDLS and CDR2 as YYNGEE. This CDR3 has 15 amino acids. Written as DNA, the CDR3 is TGTGCCAGCAGCCCAGGTGGGTCGGATGGAAACGCCATATATTTT. This codes for CASSPGGSDGNAIYF.